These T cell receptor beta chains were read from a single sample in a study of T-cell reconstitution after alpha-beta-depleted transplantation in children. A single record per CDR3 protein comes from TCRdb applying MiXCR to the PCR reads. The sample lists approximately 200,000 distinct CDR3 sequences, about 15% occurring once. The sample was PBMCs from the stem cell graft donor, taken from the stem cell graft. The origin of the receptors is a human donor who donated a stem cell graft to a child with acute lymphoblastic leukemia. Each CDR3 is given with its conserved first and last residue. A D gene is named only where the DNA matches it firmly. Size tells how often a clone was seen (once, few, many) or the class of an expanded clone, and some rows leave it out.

CDR3aa: CASRGRLGTGELFF
CDR3nt: TGTGCCAGCAGGGGACGTCTGGGCACCGGGGAGCTGTTTTTT
v_gene: TRBV7-9
d_gene: NA
abundance: many
j_gene: TRBJ2-2

CDR3aa: CASRQGAGNEQFF
CDR3nt: TGTGCCAGTCGGCAGGGGGCCGGCAATGAGCAGTTCTTC
v_gene: TRBV19
d_gene: TRBD1
abundance: NA
j_gene: TRBJ2-1

CDR3aa: CSAHHSSGVYNEQFF
CDR3nt: TGCAGTGCTCACCACTCTAGCGGGGTATACAATGAGCAGTTCTTC
v_gene: TRBV20-1
d_gene: TRBD2
abundance: many
j_gene: TRBJ2-1

CDR3aa: CASSLDSDTYHSTQYF
CDR3nt: TGCGCCAGCAGCTTGGACTCCGACACCTACCATAGTACGCAGTATTTT
v_gene: TRBV5-1
d_gene: NA
abundance: NA
j_gene: TRBJ2-3

CDR3aa: CASSDRDANNEQFF
CDR3nt: TGTGCCAGCAGCGATCGGGACGCTAACAATGAGCAGTTCTTC
v_gene: TRBV11-3
d_gene: NA
abundance: many
j_gene: TRBJ2-1

CDR3aa: CASSLSGGGDTGELFF
CDR3nt: TGTGCCAGCAGCTTAAGCGGGGGGGGCGACACCGGGGAGCTGTTTTTT
v_gene: TRBV7-2
d_gene: TRBD2
abundance: many
j_gene: TRBJ2-2

CDR3aa: CATREAGELFF
CDR3nt: TGTGCCACCAGGGAGGCCGGGGAGCTGTTTTTT
v_gene: TRBV2
d_gene: NA
abundance: many
j_gene: TRBJ2-2

CDR3aa: CAWRGSGRRSGEQYF
CDR3nt: TGTGCCTGGAGGGGGAGCGGGAGGCGCTCGGGCGAGCAGTACTTC
v_gene: TRBV30
d_gene: TRBD2
abundance: few
j_gene: TRBJ2-7

CDR3aa: CASSPGRGVYNEQFF
CDR3nt: TGTGCCAGTAGTCCGGGCAGGGGGGTATACAATGAGCAGTTCTTC
v_gene: TRBV19
d_gene: NA
abundance: few
j_gene: TRBJ2-1

CDR3aa: CASRPGLDTGELFF
CDR3nt: TGTGCCAGCCGGCCGGGACTAGACACCGGGGAGCTGTTTTTT
v_gene: TRBV4-2
d_gene: TRBD2
abundance: NA
j_gene: TRBJ2-2

CDR3aa: CASSGVMSGGIDTEAFF
CDR3nt: TGTGCCAGCAGTGGGGTAATGAGTGGGGGGATCGACACTGAAGCTTTCTTT
v_gene: TRBV6-4
d_gene: NA
abundance: many
j_gene: TRBJ1-1

CDR3aa: CASSPTAAGGQGTQYF
CDR3nt: TGTGCCAGCTCACCAACGGCAGCGGGAGGTCAGGGGACCCAGTACTTC
v_gene: TRBV18
d_gene: TRBD2
abundance: many
j_gene: TRBJ2-5

CDR3aa: CSAREIQGGLGSGANVLTF
CDR3nt: TGCAGTGCTAGAGAAATTCAGGGCGGATTGGGTTCTGGGGCCAACGTCCTGACTTTC
v_gene: TRBV20-1
d_gene: NA
abundance: NA
j_gene: TRBJ2-6

CDR3aa: CASSSWTGVPDTQYF
CDR3nt: TGTGCCAGCAGTTCCTGGACAGGGGTCCCAGATACGCAGTATTTT
v_gene: TRBV27
d_gene: TRBD1
abundance: many
j_gene: TRBJ2-3

CDR3aa: CASSLLGPNTGELFF
CDR3nt: TGTGCCAGCAGCCTACTCGGCCCGAACACCGGGGAGCTGTTTTTT
v_gene: TRBV5-6
d_gene: NA
abundance: many
j_gene: TRBJ2-2

CDR3aa: CAGVRGGNEQFF
CDR3nt: TGTGCCGGAGTTCGGGGGGGCAATGAGCAGTTCTTC
v_gene: TRBV6-4
d_gene: TRBD2
abundance: NA
j_gene: TRBJ2-1

CDR3aa: CASSPGDALNYGYTF
CDR3nt: TGCGCCAGCAGCCCAGGGGACGCTTTGAACTATGGCTACACCTTC
v_gene: TRBV5-1
d_gene: NA
abundance: many
j_gene: TRBJ1-2

CDR3aa: CASSPNWGTRGKVGEQFF
CDR3nt: TGTGCCAGCAGCCCCAATTGGGGTACTAGAGGGAAGGTCGGGGAGCAGTTCTTC
v_gene: TRBV14
d_gene: NA
abundance: NA
j_gene: TRBJ2-1

CDR3aa: CASCPGEGYQETQYF
CDR3nt: TGTGCCAGCTGTCCGGGGGAGGGGTACCAAGAGACCCAGTACTTC
v_gene: TRBV12-3/TRBV12-4
d_gene: TRBD2
abundance: NA
j_gene: TRBJ2-5

CDR3aa: CASSLSLDREQYF
CDR3nt: TGTGCCAGCAGCTTATCCCTAGATAGAGAGCAGTACTTC
v_gene: TRBV7-9
d_gene: NA
abundance: many
j_gene: TRBJ2-7

CDR3aa: CAISESGLSTDTQYF
CDR3nt: TGTGCCATCAGTGAGTCGGGTTTGAGCACAGATACGCAGTATTTT
v_gene: TRBV10-3
d_gene: NA
abundance: many
j_gene: TRBJ2-3

CDR3aa: CASSLDSMNAFF
CDR3nt: TGCGCCAGCAGCTTGGACAGCATGAATGCTTTCTTT
v_gene: TRBV5-1
d_gene: NA
abundance: many
j_gene: TRBJ1-1

CDR3aa: CSAAGDRDYEQYF
CDR3nt: TGCAGTGCTGCCGGGGACAGGGACTACGAGCAGTACTTC
v_gene: TRBV20-1
d_gene: TRBD1
abundance: many
j_gene: TRBJ2-7

CDR3aa: CSARDMASGQYTQYF
CDR3nt: TGCAGTGCTAGAGATATGGCTAGCGGACAGTATACGCAGTATTTT
v_gene: TRBV20-1
d_gene: NA
abundance: many
j_gene: TRBJ2-3

CDR3aa: CASSQGLAGNYNEQFF
CDR3nt: TGTGCCAGCAGCCAAGGATTAGCGGGAAACTACAATGAGCAGTTCTTC
v_gene: TRBV3-1
d_gene: TRBD2
abundance: many
j_gene: TRBJ2-1

CDR3aa: CSASGLAGRVDTQYF
CDR3nt: TGCAGTGCGAGTGGACTAGCGGGACGAGTAGATACGCAGTATTTT
v_gene: TRBV20-1
d_gene: TRBD2
abundance: few
j_gene: TRBJ2-3

CDR3aa: CASSQEGGTLTGELFF
CDR3nt: TGTGCCAGCAGCCAAGAAGGAGGGACACTCACCGGGGAGCTGTTTTTT
v_gene: TRBV4-2
d_gene: NA
abundance: many
j_gene: TRBJ2-2

CDR3aa: CAIVMAGALTDTQYF
CDR3nt: TGTGCCATAGTAATGGCGGGAGCTCTCACAGATACGCAGTATTTT
v_gene: TRBV28
d_gene: TRBD2
abundance: NA
j_gene: TRBJ2-3

CDR3aa: CASSLKQPNTEAFF
CDR3nt: TGTGCCAGCAGCTTAAAACAACCGAACACTGAAGCTTTCTTT
v_gene: TRBV7-2
d_gene: NA
abundance: NA
j_gene: TRBJ1-1

CDR3aa: CASRTRTPYEQYF
CDR3nt: TGTGCCAGCAGAACTAGAACCCCCTACGAGCAGTACTTC
v_gene: TRBV12-3/TRBV12-4
d_gene: NA
abundance: NA
j_gene: TRBJ2-7

CDR3aa: CASSLDYNSPLHF
CDR3nt: TGCGCCAGCAGCTTAGACTATAATTCACCCCTCCACTTT
v_gene: TRBV5-1
d_gene: NA
abundance: NA
j_gene: TRBJ1-6

CDR3aa: CASSLEAPGWDTQYF
CDR3nt: TGTGCCAGCAGCTTGGAGGCCCCAGGGTGGGATACGCAGTATTTT
v_gene: TRBV5-6
d_gene: NA
abundance: NA
j_gene: TRBJ2-3

CDR3aa: CASSLVTDTEAFF
CDR3nt: TGCGCCAGCAGCTTGGTCACGGACACTGAAGCTTTCTTT
v_gene: TRBV5-1
d_gene: NA
abundance: many
j_gene: TRBJ1-1

CDR3aa: CASSWSPRATYEQYF
CDR3nt: TGTGCCAGCAGCTGGTCCCCTAGGGCCACCTACGAGCAGTACTTC
v_gene: TRBV5-5
d_gene: NA
abundance: few
j_gene: TRBJ2-7

CDR3aa: CASSPSGISSYEQYF
CDR3nt: TGTGCCAGCAGTCCTAGCGGGATTTCCTCCTACGAGCAGTACTTC
v_gene: TRBV6-1
d_gene: TRBD2
abundance: many
j_gene: TRBJ2-7

CDR3aa: CASSIGSTYEQYF
CDR3nt: TGTGCCAGTAGTATCGGCAGCACCTACGAGCAGTACTTC
v_gene: TRBV19
d_gene: NA
abundance: many
j_gene: TRBJ2-7

CDR3aa: CASSIHLRCFYNEQFF
CDR3nt: TGTGCCAGCAGCATCCACCTACGCTGCTTCTACAATGAGCAGTTCTTC
v_gene: TRBV21-1
d_gene: NA
abundance: many
j_gene: TRBJ2-1

CDR3aa: CASSLGGTGGSPLHF
CDR3nt: TGCGCCAGCAGCTTGGGAGGCACAGGGGGTTCACCCCTCCACTTT
v_gene: TRBV5-1
d_gene: TRBD1
abundance: many
j_gene: TRBJ1-6

CDR3aa: CSARDRGLSDQETQYF
CDR3nt: TGCAGTGCTAGAGATCGAGGCCTTTCCGACCAAGAGACCCAGTACTTC
v_gene: TRBV20-1
d_gene: NA
abundance: few
j_gene: TRBJ2-5

CDR3aa: CASSLVGSVHNEQFF
CDR3nt: TGCGCCAGCAGCTTGGTAGGGTCCGTCCACAATGAGCAGTTCTTC
v_gene: TRBV5-1
d_gene: NA
abundance: many
j_gene: TRBJ2-1

CDR3aa: CASSTRTGTWGEQYF
CDR3nt: TGTGCCAGCAGCACCCGGACCGGGACCTGGGGCGAGCAGTACTTC
v_gene: TRBV6-5
d_gene: NA
abundance: many
j_gene: TRBJ2-7

CDR3aa: CASSLDPNNEQFF
CDR3nt: TGCGCCAGCAGCTTGGACCCGAACAATGAGCAGTTCTTC
v_gene: TRBV5-1
d_gene: NA
abundance: many
j_gene: TRBJ2-1

CDR3aa: CASSYTSDTQYF
CDR3nt: TGTGCCAGCAGTTACACCAGCGATACGCAGTATTTT
v_gene: TRBV5-5
d_gene: NA
abundance: many
j_gene: TRBJ2-3

CDR3aa: CASSGWKSEQYF
CDR3nt: TGTGCCAGTTCGGGCTGGAAAAGCGAGCAGTACTTC
v_gene: TRBV27
d_gene: NA
abundance: many
j_gene: TRBJ2-7

CDR3aa: CASSELAGGGTDTQYF
CDR3nt: TGTGCCAGCAGCGAACTAGCGGGGGGGGGTACAGATACGCAGTATTTT
v_gene: TRBV2
d_gene: TRBD2
abundance: NA
j_gene: TRBJ2-3

CDR3aa: CSVPGQRFSF
CDR3nt: TGCAGCGTCCCGGGACAGAGATTTTCCTTC
v_gene: TRBV29-1
d_gene: TRBD1
abundance: NA
j_gene: TRBJ2-1

CDR3aa: CASGLDREKHYGYTF
CDR3nt: TGTGCCAGCGGGTTGGACAGGGAGAAGCACTATGGCTACACCTTC
v_gene: TRBV27
d_gene: TRBD1
abundance: many
j_gene: TRBJ1-2

CDR3aa: CSARERVPRGEQYF
CDR3nt: TGCAGTGCTAGAGAAAGGGTCCCGAGGGGAGAGCAGTACTTC
v_gene: TRBV20-1
d_gene: NA
abundance: many
j_gene: TRBJ2-7

CDR3aa: CASSHRVSYEQYF
CDR3nt: TGCGCCAGCAGTCACAGGGTTTCCTACGAGCAGTACTTC
v_gene: TRBV4-1
d_gene: NA
abundance: many
j_gene: TRBJ2-7